The clone carrying this TCR beta chain was seen at least ten times. Its antigen is unidentified. The CDR3 sequence is 13 residues long. Germline lookup yields CDR1 SQVTM and CDR2 ANQGSEA. Unmatched junction bases numbered 8, after V lost 2 bases and J lost 10 bases. Unique molecular identifiers were used in preparing the TCRbeta library. MiXCR, applied by TCRdb to the PCR reads, yields one record per CDR3 protein. The table records roughly 250,000 distinct CDR3 sequences, 6.5% to 10% of them present only once. This record belongs to a study of T-cell reconstitution after alpha-beta-depleted transplantation in children. Study-wide findings and caveats: TCRbeta diversity was high at day 60 in some patients (a result of surviving recipient T cells and thymic progenitors).

This clonotype was obtained from a male patient aged 10 to 17 who had a stem cell transplant for acute lymphoblastic leukemia, so the T cells may come from the graft donor. The sequencing used PBMCs, mostly from graft donor cells, collected 180 days after TCRalphabeta/CD19-depleted stem cell transplant. The V and J genes are TRBV29-1 and TRBJ1-1; 9 bases are shared with TRBD1. CDR3 sequence (DNA): TGCAGCGTTGAAAAGGGACAGGGTTCCGGAGCTTTCTTT. This encodes CSVEKGQGSGAFF.